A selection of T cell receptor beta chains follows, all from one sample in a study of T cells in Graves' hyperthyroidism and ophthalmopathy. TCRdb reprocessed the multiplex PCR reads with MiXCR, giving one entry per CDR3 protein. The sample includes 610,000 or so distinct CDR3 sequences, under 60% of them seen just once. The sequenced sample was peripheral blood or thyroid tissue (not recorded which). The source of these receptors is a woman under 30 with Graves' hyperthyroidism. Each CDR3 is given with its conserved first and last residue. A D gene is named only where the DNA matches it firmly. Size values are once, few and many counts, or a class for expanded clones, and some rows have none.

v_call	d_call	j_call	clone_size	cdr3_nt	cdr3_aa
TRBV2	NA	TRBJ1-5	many	TGTGCCAGCGGACCACTGGCAGGGGCAAGTCAGCCCCAGCATTTT	CASGPLAGASQPQHF
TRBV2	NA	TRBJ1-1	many	TGTGCCAGCAGTGATGAGATTAACACTGAAGCTTTCTTT	CASSDEINTEAFF
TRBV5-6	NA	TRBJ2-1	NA	TGTGCCAGCAGCTTCGATTCCTCCTACAATGAGCAGTTCTTC	CASSFDSSYNEQFF
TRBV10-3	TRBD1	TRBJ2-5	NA	TGTGCCATCGGGACAGACAATCAGCCCCAGTACTTC	CAIGTDNQPQYF
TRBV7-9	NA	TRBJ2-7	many	TGTGCCAGCAGCCTCCTCGCCCGGTCGGGCGAGCAGTACTTC	CASSLLARSGEQYF
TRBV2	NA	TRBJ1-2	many	TGTGCCAGCTCGGGGGCACGACTCAACTATGGCTACACCTTC	CASSGARLNYGYTF
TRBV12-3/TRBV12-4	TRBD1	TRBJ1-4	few	TGTGCCAGCAGCCTCAGGGCAGGGGGACGGCTAGGGAATGAAAAACTGTTTTTT	CASSLRAGGRLGNEKLFF
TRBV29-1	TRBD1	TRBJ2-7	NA	TGCAGCGTTGAAGGGCAATCGGGACAGGGGTCCAATGAGCAGTACTTC	CSVEGQSGQGSNEQYF
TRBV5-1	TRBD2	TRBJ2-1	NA	TGCGCCAGCAGCGAATCCCGGGGAGCGGGAGTACAGTTCTTC	CASSESRGAGVQFF
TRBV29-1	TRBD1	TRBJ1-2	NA	TGCAGCGTTGACGGGGGACAGTACCGAGGCTACACCTTC	CSVDGGQYRGYTF
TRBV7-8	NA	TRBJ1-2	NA	TGTGCCAGCAGCTACTCGGGACTGGGGACGGCTAACTATGGCTACACCTTC	CASSYSGLGTANYGYTF
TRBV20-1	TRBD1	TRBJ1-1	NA	TGCAGTGCCACAAAGGACAGGGACACTGAAGCTTTCTTT	CSATKDRDTEAFF
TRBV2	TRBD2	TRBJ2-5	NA	TGTGCCAGCAGTGAAGATAGAGCGGGAGGGGGAGAGACCCAGTACTTC	CASSEDRAGGGETQYF
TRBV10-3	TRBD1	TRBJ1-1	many	TGTGCCATCAGACAGGGGGAGATGAACACTGAAGCTTTCTTT	CAIRQGEMNTEAFF
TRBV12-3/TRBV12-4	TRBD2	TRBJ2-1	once	TGTGCCAGCGGCGGCGGTCTAGCGGGGAACAATGAGCAGTTCTTC	CASGGGLAGNNEQFF
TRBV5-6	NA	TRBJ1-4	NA	TGTGCCAGCAGCTTGGGGATTAAGTTCAGCAATAATGGAAAACTGTTTTTT	CASSLGIKFSNNGKLFF
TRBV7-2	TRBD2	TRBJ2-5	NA	TGTGCCAGCAGCAACCGAGCGGGAGATGGGGGAGAGACCCAGTACTTC	CASSNRAGDGGETQYF
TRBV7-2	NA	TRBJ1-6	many	TGTGCCAGCACCCCAGGAGGGATAAGGAATTCACCCCTCCACTTT	CASTPGGIRNSPLHF
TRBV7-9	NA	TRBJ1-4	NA	TGTGCCAGCAGCGCCCCAGGACTAGCCTTAGGTGAAAAACTGTTTTTT	CASSAPGLALGEKLFF
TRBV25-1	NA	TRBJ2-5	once	TGTGCCAGCAGTGAATACAACGGGGCGGCGGGACCCACTCAAGAGACCCAGTACTTC	CASSEYNGAAGPTQETQYF
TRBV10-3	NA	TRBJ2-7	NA	TGTGCCATCAGTGGGATCCCGGGATACAACGAGCAGTACTTC	CAISGIPGYNEQYF
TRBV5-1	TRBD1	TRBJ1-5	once	TGCGCCAGCAGCTTATTCGACAGGGTAGAGGACGAGCATTTT	CASSLFDRVEDEHF
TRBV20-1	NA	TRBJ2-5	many	TGCAGTGCAACCCGGACAGCCCAAGAGACCCAGTACTTC	CSATRTAQETQYF